This T cell receptor beta chain comes out of a study of control samples from healthy donors and cancer patients. Profiling relied on immunoSEQ multiplex PCR, and the TCRdb table lists in-frame clones only, not all of them. The sample has approximately 71,000 clones, 89% seen once; the top ten hold around 19%. V gave up 4 bases and J gave up 3 bases; unmatched junction bases: 8. Germline V lookup: CDR1 SGHRS, CDR2 YFSETQ. The CDR3 length is 15 residues. The V gene is TRBV5-1, the J gene TRBJ2-5; TRBD2 aligns across 8 bases. This clonotype was sampled from a man in his fifties or sixties with lung cancer. The material sequenced was PBMCs. The chain's CDR3 is CASSPMVGGEETQYF. DNA of the CDR3: TGCGCCAGCAGCCCCATGGTCGGGGGGGAAGAGACCCAGTACTTC.